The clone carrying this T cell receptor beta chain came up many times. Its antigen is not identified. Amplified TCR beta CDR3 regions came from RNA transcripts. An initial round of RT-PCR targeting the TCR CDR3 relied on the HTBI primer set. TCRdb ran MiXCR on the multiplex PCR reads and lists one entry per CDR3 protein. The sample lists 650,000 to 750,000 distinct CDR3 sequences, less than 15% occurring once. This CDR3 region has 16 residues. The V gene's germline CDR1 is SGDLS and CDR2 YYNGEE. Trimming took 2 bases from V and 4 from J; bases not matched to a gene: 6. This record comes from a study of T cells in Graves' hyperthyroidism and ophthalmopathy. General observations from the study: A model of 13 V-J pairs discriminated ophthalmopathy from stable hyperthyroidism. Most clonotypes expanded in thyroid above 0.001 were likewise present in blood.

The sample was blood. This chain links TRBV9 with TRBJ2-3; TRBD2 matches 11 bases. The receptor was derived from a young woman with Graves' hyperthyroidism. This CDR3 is CASSVGTSGRADTQYF. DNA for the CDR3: TGTGCCAGCAGCGTGGGGACTAGCGGAAGGGCAGATACGCAGTATTTT.